The rows below give T cell receptor beta chains drawn from one sample of a study of blood T cell repertoires in COVID-19. The protocol was immunoSEQ multiplex PCR, while the TCRdb copy is restricted to in-frame clones and leaves out a portion. This sample has fewer than 50,000 clones; about 80% occur once, and the top ten carry 35% to 45%. The sample was peripheral blood. All receptors come from a man at least 80 years old with active or convalescent COVID-19. Both conserved end residues are part of each CDR3. The D gene is left open where the match is weak. The size of a clone is reported for some rows only, either as once, few or many, or as a class for expanded clones.

D gene: TRBD2
V gene: TRBV27
clone size: .
J gene: TRBJ2-1
CDR3 DNA: TGTGCCAGCAGTCCAGGACTAGCGGTCTCCTACAATGAGCAGTTCTTC
CDR3 protein: CASSPGLAVSYNEQFF

D gene: .
V gene: TRBV7-3
clone size: .
J gene: TRBJ2-1
CDR3 DNA: TGTGCCAGCACTGAACCGGGATTCAGACCCTACAATGAGCAGTTCTTC
CDR3 protein: CASTEPGFRPYNEQFF

D gene: .
V gene: TRBV5-1
clone size: .
J gene: TRBJ1-1
CDR3 DNA: TGCGCCAGCAGCGCCGACGTCGAGGCGGCTTTCTTT
CDR3 protein: CASSADVEAAFF

D gene: TRBD1
V gene: TRBV24-1
clone size: .
J gene: TRBJ2-5
CDR3 DNA: TGTGCCACCAGTGACCCGGGACAGGGAGAGACCCAGTACTTC
CDR3 protein: CATSDPGQGETQYF

D gene: .
V gene: TRBV2
clone size: .
J gene: TRBJ2-1
CDR3 DNA: TGTGCCAAAAGCGGGTTGAGCTCCTACAATGAGCAGTTCTTC
CDR3 protein: CAKSGLSSYNEQFF

D gene: TRBD1
V gene: TRBV11-2
clone size: .
J gene: TRBJ1-1
CDR3 DNA: TGTGCCAGCAGCTCGGGGGACAGGGGGACCCTGAACACTGAAGCTTTCTTT
CDR3 protein: CASSSGDRGTLNTEAFF

D gene: TRBD1
V gene: TRBV11-3
clone size: .
J gene: TRBJ2-2
CDR3 DNA: TGTGCCAGCAGCTCGGACAGGGCGGCCGGGGAGCTGTTTTTT
CDR3 protein: CASSSDRAAGELFF

D gene: .
V gene: TRBV19
clone size: .
J gene: TRBJ2-1
CDR3 DNA: TGTGCCAGTAGTCCAGGGGTAGAGCAGTTCTTC
CDR3 protein: CASSPGVEQFF

D gene: .
V gene: TRBV28
clone size: .
J gene: TRBJ1-5
CDR3 DNA: TGTGCCAGCAGTTTACCGCGCCCTAGCAATCAGCCCCAGCATTTT
CDR3 protein: CASSLPRPSNQPQHF

D gene: .
V gene: TRBV30
clone size: once
J gene: TRBJ1-1
CDR3 DNA: TGTGCCTGGAACAAGAGGGGAGGTGGCCCTGAAGCTTTCTTT
CDR3 protein: CAWNKRGGGPEAFF

D gene: .
V gene: TRBV7-9
clone size: .
J gene: TRBJ1-5
CDR3 DNA: TGTGCCAGCAGCTTTGGAGGGCCCCAGCATTTT
CDR3 protein: CASSFGGPQHF

D gene: .
V gene: TRBV5-8
clone size: .
J gene: TRBJ1-1
CDR3 DNA: TGTGCCAGCAGCCCAAACCCGGGGGGCGCTGAAGCTTTCTTT
CDR3 protein: CASSPNPGGAEAFF

D gene: .
V gene: TRBV6-5
clone size: once
J gene: TRBJ1-5
CDR3 DNA: TGTGCCAGCAGCCCAGGAGGGGCTCAGCCCCAGCATTTT
CDR3 protein: CASSPGGAQPQHF

D gene: .
V gene: TRBV6-6
clone size: .
J gene: TRBJ1-6
CDR3 DNA: TGTGCCAGCAGTTACTCTGGCACCCTCCACTTT
CDR3 protein: CASSYSGTLHF

D gene: .
V gene: TRBV9
clone size: .
J gene: TRBJ2-1
CDR3 DNA: TGTGCCAGCAGCCCCCTTGACAATGAGCAGTTCTTC
CDR3 protein: CASSPLDNEQFF

D gene: TRBD2
V gene: TRBV25-1
clone size: once
J gene: TRBJ2-1
CDR3 DNA: TGTGCCAGTACGGGACTAGCGGGAGCCAATGAGCAGTTCTTC
CDR3 protein: CASTGLAGANEQFF

D gene: .
V gene: TRBV7-2
clone size: few
J gene: TRBJ1-4
CDR3 DNA: TGTGCCAGCAGTTTTTCCGGAGGCACTAATGAAAAACTGTTTTTT
CDR3 protein: CASSFSGGTNEKLFF

D gene: .
V gene: TRBV29-1
clone size: .
J gene: TRBJ2-7
CDR3 DNA: TGCAGCGCCACGACAAGGAAGAGCTCCTACGAGCAGTACTTC
CDR3 protein: CSATTRKSSYEQYF

D gene: TRBD1
V gene: TRBV7-6
clone size: .
J gene: TRBJ1-1
CDR3 DNA: TGTGCCAGCAGCTTAGAGGTTACCGGGACAGGGAGCACTGAAGCTTTCTTT
CDR3 protein: CASSLEVTGTGSTEAFF

D gene: TRBD2
V gene: TRBV4-1
clone size: .
J gene: TRBJ2-1
CDR3 DNA: TGCGCCAGCAGCCCCATTTCGGGGGGGGAGTACAATGAGCAGTTCTTC
CDR3 protein: CASSPISGGEYNEQFF

D gene: .
V gene: TRBV27
clone size: .
J gene: TRBJ2-7
CDR3 DNA: TGTGCCAGCAGTCCCGCTGGCCTGGGCGACGAGCAGTACTTC
CDR3 protein: CASSPAGLGDEQYF

D gene: TRBD1
V gene: TRBV18
clone size: .
J gene: TRBJ1-1
CDR3 DNA: TGTGCCAGCTCACCACGCCCGGGACAGGAGGAAGCTTTCTTT
CDR3 protein: CASSPRPGQEEAFF

D gene: TRBD1
V gene: TRBV6-5
clone size: once
J gene: TRBJ2-7
CDR3 DNA: TGTGCCAGCAGTCCGGGACAGGGGTTGATGGACGAGCAGTACTTC
CDR3 protein: CASSPGQGLMDEQYF

D gene: TRBD2
V gene: TRBV27
clone size: .
J gene: TRBJ2-3
CDR3 DNA: TGTGCCAGCAGTTTCCTGGCTAGCGGGGGAACAGATACGCAGTATTTT
CDR3 protein: CASSFLASGGTDTQYF

D gene: .
V gene: TRBV7-6
clone size: .
J gene: TRBJ1-5
CDR3 DNA: TGTGCCAGCAGCAAAGCGGAGGGAAGCAATCAGCCCCAGCATTTT
CDR3 protein: CASSKAEGSNQPQHF

D gene: TRBD1
V gene: TRBV28
clone size: .
J gene: TRBJ1-1
CDR3 DNA: TGTGCCAGCAGTCCCACTAGACAGGGGCGAGGAGCTTTCTTT
CDR3 protein: CASSPTRQGRGAFF

D gene: TRBD2
V gene: TRBV7-9
clone size: .
J gene: TRBJ2-1
CDR3 DNA: TGTGCCAGCAGCTTAGCGTTCGGGCTAGCGGGAGCGGAGCAGTTCTTC
CDR3 protein: CASSLAFGLAGAEQFF

D gene: TRBD2
V gene: TRBV9
clone size: .
J gene: TRBJ2-7
CDR3 DNA: TGTGCCAGCAGCGAGGGACTAGCGGAGTCCGCCGTTTACGAGCAGTACTTC
CDR3 protein: CASSEGLAESAVYEQYF

D gene: .
V gene: TRBV21-1
clone size: .
J gene: TRBJ1-4
CDR3 DNA: TGTGCCAGCAGCGAAACAGGGGGACCAACTAATGAAAAACTGTTTTTT
CDR3 protein: CASSETGGPTNEKLFF

D gene: TRBD2
V gene: TRBV3-1/TRBV3-2
clone size: .
J gene: TRBJ2-1
CDR3 DNA: TGTGCCAGCAGCCACCTCTCGGGACTAGCGGGAGGGGTGTCCTACAATGAGCAGTTCTTC
CDR3 protein: CASSHLSGLAGGVSYNEQFF

D gene: .
V gene: TRBV4-3
clone size: .
J gene: TRBJ2-3
CDR3 DNA: TGCGCCAGCGGGACGGGGGACACAGATACGCAGTATTTT
CDR3 protein: CASGTGDTDTQYF

D gene: TRBD2
V gene: TRBV19
clone size: few
J gene: TRBJ2-4
CDR3 DNA: TGTGCCAGTAGTAATCTTCATCCCCGGGGGGAAAACATTCAGTACTTC
CDR3 protein: CASSNLHPRGENIQYF

D gene: TRBD1
V gene: TRBV13
clone size: few
J gene: TRBJ1-1
CDR3 DNA: TGTGCCAGCAGCCCTAGACAGGGTGGCACTGAAGCTTTCTTT
CDR3 protein: CASSPRQGGTEAFF

D gene: TRBD2
V gene: TRBV7-2
clone size: few
J gene: TRBJ2-5
CDR3 DNA: TGTGCCAGCAGCCCAGGACTAGCGTTTCAAGAGACCCAGTACTTC
CDR3 protein: CASSPGLAFQETQYF

D gene: .
V gene: TRBV21-1
clone size: .
J gene: TRBJ1-2
CDR3 DNA: TGTGCCAGCAGCAAAAGTCAGGGCGCGGGGAGTGAAGGCTATGGCTACACCTTC
CDR3 protein: CASSKSQGAGSEGYGYTF

D gene: .
V gene: TRBV10-3
clone size: .
J gene: TRBJ2-1
CDR3 DNA: TGTGCCATCAGTGAAACCCAGACAGCAAGCTCCTACAATGAGCAGTTCTTC
CDR3 protein: CAISETQTASSYNEQFF

D gene: TRBD1
V gene: TRBV7-3
clone size: .
J gene: TRBJ2-7
CDR3 DNA: TGTGCCAGCAGCCTACAGGGGGGATATTACGAGCAGTACTTC
CDR3 protein: CASSLQGGYYEQYF

D gene: .
V gene: TRBV6-1
clone size: .
J gene: TRBJ1-1
CDR3 DNA: TGTGCCAGCAGTGACCTGAGGATGAACACTGAAGCTTTCTTT
CDR3 protein: CASSDLRMNTEAFF

D gene: .
V gene: TRBV7-2
clone size: .
J gene: TRBJ2-7
CDR3 DNA: TGTGCCAGCAGTTCTCCAATCGGCTACGAGCAGTACTTC
CDR3 protein: CASSSPIGYEQYF